The 29 T cell receptor beta chains in this list originate from one sample, sequenced in a study of shared clonotypes between healthy human individuals. TCRdb's table, derived via immunoSEQ multiplex PCR, lists solely in-frame clones and lacks some. Seen here are approximately 500,000 clones, approximately 81% observed once, and the top ten hold roughly 13%. The sequenced sample was PBMCs. These receptors were taken from a woman in her forties in good health. Some clones in this sample may be carry-over from other donors' samples.

This chain uses TRBV7-9 with TRBJ1-5, with D perhaps TRBD1 (5 bases). This CDR3 is built from 16 residues. The V end was cut by 5 bases, the J end by 5 bases, with 19 bases between. Germline lookup yields CDR1 SEHNR and CDR2 FQNEAQ (reference sequence). The CDR3 nucleotides read TGTGCCAGCAGCATGGGCCGGGACGGATATCATCAGCCCCAGCATTTT. It specifies CASSMGRDGYHQPQHF.

Note on this clone: A read error is the likely source, as a far larger clone sits one nucleotide away. The DNA is omitted, as the CDR3 cannot be located on it reliably, and the CDR3 follows TCRdb's listing. This specimen includes other DNA sequences encoding the same CDR3. The rearrangement links TRBV10-3 to TRBJ1-2; TRBD1, the D gene given by the table, was not confirmed from the DNA. Germline V gene lookup returns CDR1 ENHRY and CDR2 SYGVKD. A total of 14 residues make up the CDR3, ends included. CDR3 in amino acids: CAISEWGTGNGYTF.

About this clone: Possible read error: a much larger clone is one base away. The sample carries other DNA sequences with the same CDR3. The V and J genes are TRBV14 and TRBJ2-7; the match to TRBD2 covers 12 bases. The CDR3 is 15 amino acids. Germline CDR1 is SGHDN and CDR2 is FVKESK. This chain's CDR3 is CASSQATSGRYEQYF. CDR3 bases: TGTGCCAGTAGCCAAGCGACTAGCGGGAGATACGAGCAGTACTTC.

As for this clone: This sequence is one base from a far larger clone and is likely a read error. The sample holds other DNA sequences that translate to the same CDR3. The J gene is TRBJ2-5, the V gene TRBV29-1; 7 bases are a match to TRBD1. Trimming removed 8 bases from V and 5 bases from J; junction bases left unmatched: 8. This CDR3 contains 12 residues. From germline, CDR1 is SQVTM and CDR2 ANQGSEA. In nucleotides, the CDR3 is TGCAGCACAGGACAGGTCGGCGAGACCCAGTACTTC. Translation: CSTGQVGETQYF.

This clone was recorded once. The gene calls are TRBV9 and TRBJ2-3; 9 positions agree with TRBD2. J was trimmed by 2 bases and V by 0 bases; bases with no gene match: 4. CDR3 length equals 16 residues. Per germline, CDR1 SGDLS and CDR2 YYNGEE. CDR3 amino acids: CASSVAAGGFTDTQYF. The CDR3 DNA follows: TGTGCCAGCAGCGTAGCGGCGGGAGGGTTCACAGATACGCAGTATTTT.

To note about this clone: A far larger clone lies a single base away; this is likely a read error. This same CDR3 is encoded by further DNA sequences in the sample. The CDR3 here is CASGMSGKGEQYF. As DNA, the CDR3 is TGCGCCAGCGGCATGAGCGGGAAAGGCGAGCAGTACTTC. The chain has TRBV27 and TRBJ2-7, with 7 positions matching TRBD2. The germline CDR1 and CDR2 sequences are MNHEY and SMNVEV (reference sequence). The CDR3 runs 13 residues.

The J gene is TRBJ2-1, the V gene TRBV27, with a weak D call TRBD2 (5 bases). CDR1 and CDR2 (germline): MNHEY, SMNVEV (reference sequence). The CDR3 has 12 amino acids. Trimming took 3 bases from V and 7 from J, leaving 7 bases between them. The CDR3 here is CASSFGVNEQFF. In DNA, the CDR3 is TGTGCCAGCAGTTTCGGGGTTAATGAGCAGTTCTTC.

This clone was detected only once. This sequence joins TRBV5-1 and TRBJ1-1; D is perhaps TRBD1 (5 bases). Deletions cut 4 bases from V and 2 bases from J, with 9 bases between. This CDR3 region has 13 residues. Germline CDR1 and CDR2: SGHRS and YFSETQ. The chain's CDR3 is CASSAQGNTEAFF. Here the CDR3 DNA reads TGCGCCAGCAGCGCCCAGGGAAACACTGAAGCTTTCTTT.

In its sample, this clone was seen a few times. Other nucleotide sequences from this sample produce the same CDR3. V and J are TRBV5-1 and TRBJ1-5, with D perhaps TRBD1 (6 bases). Trimming took 5 bases from V and 5 from J, leaving 17 bases between them. This CDR3 contains 15 residues. The germline gives CDR1 SGHRS, CDR2 YFSETQ. The CDR3 DNA sequence: TGCGCCAGCAGTCTTGGACAGTCGGGCGATCAGCCCCAGCATTTT. This encodes CASSLGQSGDQPQHF.

V is TRBV28 and J is TRBJ2-2; no clear D gene. Trimming cost V 6 bases and J 2 bases, with 4 bases left between them. The CDR3 is 12 amino acids. In germline, CDR1 is MDHEN, CDR2 SYDVKM. The CDR3, as DNA: TGTGCCAGCAGACGCAACACCGGGGAGCTGTTTTTT. Translated, it gives CASRRNTGELFF.

V usage is TRBV7-9 and J usage is TRBJ1-4; D remains ambiguous. Germline CDR1 is SEHNR and CDR2 is FQNEAQ (reference sequence). V was trimmed by 4 bases and J by 8 bases, leaving 14 bases between them. The length of the CDR3 is 14 residues. The CDR3 nucleotides are TGTGCCAGCAGCTCCAGCTGGCAGGCGGAAAAACTGTTTTTT. It is translated as CASSSSWQAEKLFF.

This clone showed up just a few times. The junction departs from the called germline gene at one end, perhaps through a read error. The identical CDR3 is also encoded by other nucleotide sequences in the sample. The chain recombines TRBV2 with TRBJ1-2; perhaps TRBD1 as D (5 bases). The CDR3 totals 8 residues. Germline assignment: CDR1 SNHLY and CDR2 FYNNEI. CDR3 residues: CASRDEAF. The CDR3, as DNA: TGTGCCAGTAGGGACGAGGCCTTC. The complete variable domain, with remaining parts taken from reference TRBV2 and TRBJ1-2, reads EPEVTQTPSHQVTQMGQEVILRCVPISNHLYFYWYRQILGQKVEFLVSFYNNEISEKSEIFDDQFSVERPDGSNFTLKIRSTKLEDSAMYFCASRDEAFGSGTRLTVV.

This clone was observed at least ten times. This rearrangement joins TRBV19 to TRBJ2-2; D perhaps matches TRBD1 (5 bases). Per the germline V gene, CDR1 is LNHDA and CDR2 is SQIVND (reference sequence). Trimming stripped 0 bases from V and 7 bases from J, with 15 bases between. CDR3 length equals 16 residues. The CDR3 region has the DNA TGTGCCAGTAGTATAGAGTACCTCAGGGTAGGCGGGGAGCTGTTTTTT. Protein product: CASSIEYLRVGGELFF.

Remarks on this clone: A read error is the likely source, as a far larger clone sits one nucleotide away. At the DNA level, this CDR3 is encoded by other sequences in the same sample as well. In DNA, the CDR3 is TGTACCATAGCGACAGGGAGTGACACTGAAGCCTTCTTT. This translates into CTIATGSDTEAFF. V gene TRBV10-3 combines with J gene TRBJ1-1; 7 bases line up with TRBD1. This CDR3 has 13 amino acids. CDR1 is ENHRY and CDR2 is SYGVKD in the germline V gene.

This rearrangement joins TRBV11-3 to TRBJ2-3; unclear D gene. Trimming removed 2 bases from V and 1 base from J, with 7 bases in between. This CDR3 region has 14 residues. Germline values: CDR1 SGHNT, CDR2 YENEEA. The CDR3 spells CASSLYSGTDTQYF. The CDR3 DNA sequence: TGTGCCAGCAGCTTATATTCCGGCACAGATACGCAGTATTTT.

This chain links TRBV9 with TRBJ2-5; no clear D gene. Germline V lookup: CDR1 SGDLS, CDR2 YYNGEE. This CDR3 contains 14 residues. V was pared by 0 bases and J by 2 bases, with 8 bases between. CDR3 residues: CASSVATDQETQYF. The CDR3 nucleotides are TGTGCCAGCAGCGTAGCTACCGATCAAGAGACCCAGTACTTC.

Worth noting for this clone: A single base is all that separates this from a far larger clone, so a read error is likely. This chain joins TRBV5-1 and TRBJ2-2; TRBD2 matches at 8 bases. The CDR3 loop spans 18 amino acids. The germline gives CDR1 SGHRS, CDR2 YFSETQ. This chain's CDR3 is CASSLKNRAGENTGELSF. For the CDR3, the DNA is TGCGCCAGCAGCTTGAAGAATCGAGCGGGAGAGAACACCGGGGAGCTGTCTTTT.

This clone appeared a single time. This chain links TRBV11-2 with TRBJ2-5; unclear D gene. The CDR3 spans 14 residues. The V gene lost 6 bases and the J gene lost 2 bases, with 13 bases spanning the gap. CDR1 and CDR2 from the germline V gene are SGHAT and FQNNGV. CDR3 in amino acids: CASSSRMGQETQYF. As DNA, the CDR3 is TGTGCCAGCAGTTCTAGAATGGGGCAAGAGACCCAGTACTTC.

The chain links TRBV6-5 to TRBJ1-5, with D perhaps TRBD1 (6 bases). CDR1 MNHEY and CDR2 SVGAGI come from the germline V gene. V was pared by 4 bases and J by 5 bases, with 15 bases between. This CDR3 has 15 amino acids. The CDR3 loop reads CASSSWGAGDQPQHF. The CDR3 bases are TGTGCCAGCAGTTCCTGGGGGGCGGGGGATCAGCCCCAGCATTTT.

CDR3 bases: TGCGCCAGCAGCTTGGAACTAGCGGGAGGGGGGAATGAGCAGTTCTTC. Encoded protein: CASSLELAGGGNEQFF. The chain recombines TRBV5-1 with TRBJ2-1, with 13 bases identical to TRBD2. Looked up from germline, CDR1 is SGHRS and CDR2 is YFSETQ. This CDR3 region has 16 residues. V gave up 0 bases and J gave up 7 bases; unmatched junction bases: 4.

This chain joins TRBV19 and TRBJ2-1; 11 nucleotides line up with TRBD2. This CDR3 spans 15 amino acids. Germline V lookup: CDR1 LNHDA, CDR2 SQIVND (reference sequence). J lost 10 bases, V lost 4 bases, and 9 bases had no gene match. The CDR3 region has the DNA TGTGCCAGTAGTACGACTAGCGGGGCCTCCCGGGAGCAGTTCTTC. It specifies CASSTTSGASREQFF.

This chain links TRBV20-1 with TRBJ2-1; a weak D match, TRBD2 (7 bases). CDR3 size: 11 residues. Germline-derived CDR1 and CDR2 are DFQATT and SNEGSKA (reference sequence). Trimming took 2 bases from V and 15 from J, leaving 14 bases between them. CDR3 nucleotides: TGCAGTGCTAGACCCCAGGGGAGGGGGTTCTTC. This translates into CSARPQGRGFF.

The rearrangement uses TRBV10-3 and TRBJ2-7, with D perhaps TRBD2 (6 bases). Germline V gene lookup returns CDR1 ENHRY and CDR2 SYGVKD. The length of the CDR3 is 14 residues. Trimming shortened V by 6 bases and J by 0 bases, and 12 bases separated the two germline ends. The CDR3, as DNA: TGTGCCATCAGACCAGGAGGGTACTCCTACGAGCAGTACTTC. As protein: CAIRPGGYSYEQYF.

This chain uses TRBV7-2 with TRBJ2-5; 9 bases map to TRBD2. This CDR3 spans 15 amino acids. CDR1 and CDR2 (germline): SGHTA, FQGNSA. V shed 4 bases and J 1 base; nucleotides not matched to a gene: 4. CDR3 bases: TGTGCCAGCAGCTCTACTAGCGGGTCCCAAGAGACCCAGTACTTC. It yields the protein CASSSTSGSQETQYF.

This chain links TRBV7-2 with TRBJ2-5; 7 bases are a match to TRBD2. Looked up from germline, CDR1 is SGHTA and CDR2 is FQGNSA. After removal of 5 bases from V and 7 bases from J, the junction contained 13 bases not matched to a gene. The CDR3 is made up of 15 amino acids. CDR3 bases: TGTGCCAGCAGCCGCCCGACTAGCTTAATCGGGACCCAGTACTTC. This translates into CASSRPTSLIGTQYF.

This clone has only one observation. The V call is TRBV7-9, the J call TRBJ2-7, with D perhaps TRBD2 (5 bases). Germline-derived CDR1 and CDR2 are SEHNR and FQNEAQ (reference sequence). V lost 5 bases and J lost 2, with 19 bases in between. This CDR3 contains 16 residues. Here the CDR3 DNA reads TGTGCCAGCAGCCCACCCCCAAGCGGCGCAACCTACGAGCAGTACTTC. This codes for CASSPPPSGATYEQYF.

J is TRBJ1-2 and V is TRBV6-5; a possible D gene is TRBD1 (6 bases). The CDR3 has 13 amino acids. Germline CDR1 and CDR2: MNHEY and SVGAGI. Trimming shortened V by 6 bases and J by 5 bases, and 13 bases separated the two germline ends. DNA for the CDR3: TGTGCCAGCAGCCAAGGGGGAATATATGGCTACACCTTC. Encoded protein: CASSQGGIYGYTF.

The chain carries TRBV4-3 and TRBJ2-3; D is unresolved. Germline CDR1 is LGHNA and CDR2 is YSLEER. The V end was cut by 4 bases, the J end by 0 bases, with 8 bases between. The CDR3 length is 14 residues. CDR3 protein: CASSRETSTDTQYF. As DNA, the CDR3 is TGCGCCAGCAGCCGTGAAACTAGCACAGATACGCAGTATTTT.

The chain recombines TRBV6-6 with TRBJ2-1, with 12 bases fitting TRBD2. The germline V gene encodes CDR1 MNHNY and CDR2 SVGAGI (reference sequence). V lost 8 bases, J lost 6 bases, and 2 bases stayed unmatched. CDR3 length: 13 residues. Written as DNA, the CDR3 is TGTGCCAGCCGGACTAGCGGGACCAATGAGCAGTTCTTC. It specifies CASRTSGTNEQFF.